These 27 T cell receptor beta chains were all obtained from the same sample, sequenced in a study of T cells in women clearing cervical HPV infection. Libraries were prepared by immunoSEQ multiplex PCR; TCRdb keeps only in-frame clonotypes and omits some of them. This repertoire comprises about 15,000 clones; its ten largest clones make up over 8.5%. Sequences were obtained from blood buffy coat. These receptors were obtained from a woman aged 18 to 75 with a cervical HPV16 infection that either progressed to CIN3+ or cleared (not recorded which).

A word on this clone: The sequenced fragment ends 3 residues before the CDR3 boundary, so the rest is inferred from the germline J gene. V is TRBV18 and J is TRBJ2-7; the D gene is possibly TRBD2 (7 bases). The ends were cut back, 2 bases at V and 4 bases at J, with 15 bases in the middle. This CDR3 region has 15 residues. Germline V lookup: CDR1 KGHSH, CDR2 LQKENI. CDR3: CASSPEGRGGYEQYF. Incomplete CDR3 DNA: TGTGCCAGCTCACCAGAGGGCAGGGGAGGGTACGAG. The complete variable domain, with remaining parts taken from reference TRBV18 and TRBJ2-7, reads NAGVMQNPRHLVRRRGQEARLRCSPMKGHSHVYWYRQLPEEGLKFMVYLQKENIIDESGMPKERFSAEFPKEGPSILRIQQVVRGDSAAYFCASSPEGRGGYEQYFGPGTRLTVT.

Comment on this clone: The CDR3 goes on 3 residues after the read ends, and that part is filled in from the germline J gene. J is TRBJ2-1 and V is TRBV19; the match to TRBD2 covers 11 bases. The CDR3 has 14 amino acids. J was trimmed by 3 bases and V by 10 bases; bases with no gene match: 5. Germline CDR1 LNHDA, CDR2 SQIVND (reference sequence). The CDR3 loop is CATLGTSGYNEQFF. Partial CDR3 DNA: TGTGCCACCTTAGGGACTAGCGGCTACAATGAG. The full variable domain, with the rest looked up from reference TRBV19 and TRBJ2-1, is DGGITQSPKYLFRKEGQNVTLSCEQNLNHDAMYWYRQDPGQGLRLIYYSQIVNDFQKGDIAEGYSVSREKKESFPLTVTSAQKNPTAFYLCATLGTSGYNEQFFGPGTRLTVL.

Details on this clone: The read ends 3 residues early relative to the CDR3; the germline J gene fills the gap. The chain employs TRBV30 and TRBJ2-7; D is perhaps TRBD1 (5 bases). Germline CDR1 and CDR2: GTSNPN and SVGIG (reference sequence). The CDR3 is 13 amino acids. V was shortened by 2 bases and J by 3 bases, with 11 bases between the two germline ends. CDR3 DNA (partial): TGTGCCTGGAGTCCCTCAGGGATCTACGAG. Residues: CAWSPSGIYE. The CDR3 reads in full as CAWSPSGIYEQYF.

Turning to this clone: Read data end 3 residues before the CDR3 end; the end is taken from the germline J gene. V usage is TRBV6-1 and J usage is TRBJ1-1; D perhaps matches TRBD1 (6 bases). V was trimmed by 2 bases and J by 4 bases, leaving 11 bases between them. The CDR3 spans 14 residues. Germline V lookup: CDR1 MNHNS, CDR2 SASEGT. CDR3 loop: CASSEQGYSTEAFF. The CDR3 bases that were read are TGTGCCAGCAGTGAACAGGGGTACTCCACTGAA.

Worth noting for this clone: The read ends 3 residues shy of where the CDR3 ends; the end is completed using the germline J gene. J is TRBJ2-2 and V is TRBV10-2; possibly TRBD2 for D (6 bases). Germline CDR1 WSHSY, CDR2 SAAADI. Trimming removed 3 bases from V and 2 bases from J, with 10 bases in between. The CDR3 consists of 15 residues. Partial CDR3 DNA: TGCGCCAGCAGTGACCCGGAGGGTAACACCGGGGAG. Its protein is CASSDPEGNTGE. The entire CDR3 protein is CASSDPEGNTGELFF.

As to this clone: The read terminates 3 residues before the CDR3 end, so the remaining end is supplied by the germline J gene. J is TRBJ2-3 and V is TRBV5-1; D possibly corresponds to TRBD1 (6 bases). CDR3 size: 16 residues. In germline, CDR1 is SGHRS, CDR2 YFSETQ. The V end lost 4 bases, the J end lost 6 bases, and 21 bases lay between the germline ends. Partial CDR3 DNA: TGCGCCAGCAGCAAAAGCAAGCAGGGGAGCTTGGATACG. This encodes CASSKSKQGSLDT. The CDR3 as a whole reads CASSKSKQGSLDTQYF.

As for this clone: The read ends 3 residues early relative to the CDR3; the germline J gene fills the gap. The chain employs TRBV20-1 and TRBJ1-2, with 8 bases lining up with TRBD1. With 3 bases clipped from V and 4 bases from J, the junction kept 7 bases outside the gene matches. The CDR3 length is 14 residues. Germline V gives CDR1 DFQATT, CDR2 SNEGSKA (reference sequence). The CDR3 DNA, read in part, is TGCAGTGCTAGCCAGGGGGCCGTGGGCTATGGC. Amino acid sequence: CSASQGAVGYG. The whole CDR3 is CSASQGAVGYGYTF.

A note on this clone: The read finishes 3 residues shy of the CDR3 end, and the germline J gene is used to complete it. The J gene is TRBJ2-3, the V gene TRBV20-1; TRBD1 matches at 12 bases. CDR1 and CDR2 (germline): DFQATT, SNEGSKA (reference sequence). CDR3 size: 18 residues. After removal of 3 bases from V and 1 base from J, the junction contained 11 bases not matched to a gene. This CDR3 reads CSASFRDRGQWGTDTQYF. CDR3 DNA (partial): TGCAGTGCTAGTTTCCGGGACAGGGGGCAATGGGGCACAGATACG.

Regarding this clone: At one end the junction does not follow the germline gene, possibly because of a read error. With the read ending 3 residues before the CDR3 end, the germline J gene is used to fill in that end. This sequence joins TRBV6-1 and TRBJ1-5; D possibly corresponds to TRBD1 (5 bases). Germline V CDR1 and CDR2: MNHNS, SASEGT. This CDR3 contains 15 residues. Incomplete CDR3 DNA: TGTGCCAGCGGTGAAATTCTCGGGGGGGATCAGCCC. Its translation: CASGEILGGDQP. The CDR3 reads in full as CASGEILGGDQPQHF.

A word on this clone: The read gets to within 3 residues of the CDR3 end, and the germline J gene fills in the rest. The chain has TRBV18 and TRBJ1-3; D gene uncertain. V dropped 6 bases and J dropped 4 bases, with 13 bases sitting between them. Germline V gives CDR1 KGHSH, CDR2 LQKENI. The CDR3 runs to 14 residues. The CDR3 DNA, read in part, is TGTGCCAGCTCCCCCCAAGCAGGCGGAAACACC. It is translated as CASSPQAGGNT. The CDR3 as a whole reads CASSPQAGGNTIYF.

About this clone itself: Sequencing ends 3 residues short of the CDR3 end; the germline J gene provides the rest. This chain connects TRBV2 to TRBJ1-4; 8 nucleotides align to TRBD1. After removal of 5 bases from V and 8 bases from J, the junction contained 10 bases not matched to a gene. From germline, CDR1 is SNHLY and CDR2 FYNNEI. The CDR3 runs 15 residues. This CDR3 is CASSNGQGRLEKLFF. CDR3 bases read: TGTGCCAGCAGTAACGGACAGGGCCGATTGGAAAAA.

A remark on this clone: The read stops 3 residues short of the end of the CDR3; the missing end is completed from the germline J gene. The V call is TRBV29-1, the J call TRBJ2-3, with D maybe TRBD2 (6 bases). The V and J ends lost 3 bases and 0 bases respectively, with 16 bases between them. This CDR3 has 16 amino acids. Germline V lookup: CDR1 SQVTM, CDR2 ANQGSEA. This CDR3 is CSVEGGAAWSTDTQYF. CDR3 DNA, as far as it was read: TGCAGCGTTGAGGGCGGGGCCGCGTGGAGCACAGATACG.

Frequency places this clone as medium-sized. Partial CDR3 DNA: TGTGCCAGCAGCTTTGACTTCGGGGAG. Protein sequence: CASSFDFGE. The whole CDR3 is CASSFDFGELFF. The rearrangement links TRBV7-2 to TRBJ2-2, with D hard to call. The CDR3 end falls 3 residues outside the read, so it is completed with the germline J gene. V was clipped by 3 bases and J by 7 bases, with 6 bases between them. Germline V gives CDR1 SGHTA, CDR2 FQGNSA. This CDR3 region has 12 residues.

CDR3 sequence: CSARGLPVGLALYEQYF. CDR3 bases read: TGCAGTGCTAGAGGTCTTCCGGTGGGACTAGCGCTCTACGAG. The rearrangement links TRBV20-1 to TRBJ2-7, with 10 bases that match TRBD2. The read comes to an end 3 residues before the CDR3 does, leaving the germline J gene to fill in the end. Germline values: CDR1 DFQATT, CDR2 SNEGSKA (reference sequence). The V gene end was trimmed by 1 base and the J gene end by 3 bases; junction bases not matched to a gene: 12. The CDR3 contains 17 residues.

As to this clone: The observed sequence ends 3 residues before the CDR3 terminus, with the missing tail filled in from the germline J gene. The V call is TRBV19, the J call TRBJ1-6; tentative D call: TRBD1 (6 bases). Trimming shortened V by 4 bases and J by 5 bases, and 6 bases separated the two germline ends. Germline CDR1 is LNHDA and CDR2 is SQIVND (reference sequence). The CDR3 is 13 residues long. CDR3 in amino acids: CASSRQDNSPLHF. The sequenced part of the CDR3 DNA is TGTGCCAGTAGTAGACAGGATAATTCACCC.

Notes on this clone: The CDR3 extends 3 residues past the end of the read, so its final part is completed from the germline J gene. This sequence joins TRBV19 and TRBJ1-1, with 8 nucleotides matching TRBD1. CDR3 length: 14 residues. V trimming: 7 bases; J trimming: 5 bases; junction bases outside the gene matches: 9. Germline CDR1 is LNHDA and CDR2 is SQIVND (reference sequence). Incomplete CDR3 DNA: TGTGCCAGTATAGGCAGGGGGCGACGGACTGAA. This sequence encodes CASIGRGRRTE. The full-length CDR3 reads as CASIGRGRRTEAFF.

As regards this clone: Coverage ceases 3 residues before the CDR3 finishes, and the germline J gene fills in the end. The gene calls are TRBV5-4 and TRBJ2-7; D may be TRBD1 (5 bases). V shed 0 bases and J shed 3 bases, with 13 bases lying between them. The germline CDR1 and CDR2 sequences are SGHNT and YYREEE (reference sequence). This CDR3 is built from 15 residues. The covered CDR3 bases are TGTGCCAGCAGCTTGGGGCAGGGTCTCCTCTACGAG. Amino acids: CASSLGQGLLYE. The CDR3 in its entirety is CASSLGQGLLYEQYF.

For this clone: The CDR3 end is not reached by the read, which stops 3 residues before it; the germline J gene fills it in. The chain recombines TRBV19 with TRBJ1-6, with 8 bases identical to TRBD1. CDR3 length: 17 residues. The trim removed 6 bases at V and 3 bases at J, leaving 10 bases unmatched. Germline CDR1 LNHDA, CDR2 SQIVND (reference sequence). CDR3 DNA, as far as it was read: TGTGCCAGTAGACCGAAAGGACAGGGCGACTATAATTCACCC. Translation gives CASRPKGQGDYNSP. The CDR3, in full, reads CASRPKGQGDYNSPLHF.

Worth noting for this clone: The CDR3 is cut off 3 residues early in the read; its end comes from the germline J gene. The V call is TRBV19, the J call TRBJ1-4; maybe TRBD1 (6 bases). V dropped 1 base and J dropped 4 bases, with 10 bases sitting between them. The germline CDR1 and CDR2 sequences are LNHDA and SQIVND (reference sequence). The CDR3 loop spans 15 amino acids. The CDR3 here is CASSIGTGNNEKLFF. CDR3 DNA, as far as it was read: TGTGCCAGTAGTATAGGAACAGGGAATAATGAAAAA.

Worth noting for this clone: The read is 3 residues too short to cover the CDR3 end, so that end is filled in from the germline J gene. The chain joins TRBV23-1 to TRBJ2-2; D remains ambiguous. TRBV23-1 qualifies as an ORF whose function is uncertain. The CDR3 spans 11 residues. The V and J ends lost 8 bases and 7 bases respectively, with 8 bases between them. The DNA read from the CDR3 is TGCGCCAGCCACCCAGGCGGGGAG. This sequence encodes CASHPGGE. The full CDR3 reads CASHPGGELFF.

A word on this clone: The CDR3 end is not reached by the read, which stops 3 residues before it; the germline J gene fills it in. V is TRBV2 and J is TRBJ2-1; TRBD2 matches at 9 bases. Germline loops: CDR1 SNHLY, CDR2 FYNNEI. There are 17 residues in the CDR3. V shed 2 bases, J shed 9 bases, and the junction held 14 bases outside the gene matches. CDR3 bases read: TGTGCCAGCAGTGAATGGCCTAGCGGGACGGAACTAGGTGAG. It codes for CASSEWPSGTELGE. The complete CDR3 sequence is CASSEWPSGTELGEQFF.

Concerning this clone: The read terminates 3 residues before the CDR3 end, so the remaining end is supplied by the germline J gene. The genes are TRBV10-1 and TRBJ2-7; 7 positions match TRBD1. The CDR3 runs to 14 residues. Germline V gene sequence: CDR1 WNHNN, CDR2 SYGVQD (reference sequence). With V trimmed by 4 bases and J by 5 bases, 8 bases remained unmatched. CDR3 protein: CASSASGTANEQYF. CDR3 DNA, as far as it was read: TGCGCCAGCAGTGCGTCCGGGACAGCTAACGAG.

Turning to this clone: Read sequence stops 3 residues before the CDR3 end, and the germline J gene provides the missing end. V usage is TRBV20-1 and J usage is TRBJ2-7; possibly TRBD2 for D (6 bases). Germline V lookup: CDR1 DFQATT, CDR2 SNEGSKA (reference sequence). The CDR3 length is 14 residues. V lost 6 bases and J lost 3, with 18 bases in between. The sequenced CDR3 bases are TGCAGTGCCATCAATTGGACTAACATCTACGAG. As protein: CSAINWTNIYE. The complete CDR3 protein is CSAINWTNIYEQYF.

With regard to this clone: Sequencing ends 3 residues short of the CDR3 end; the germline J gene provides the rest. The chain combines TRBV12-3 or TRBV12-4 with TRBJ2-5; no clear D. Trimming shortened V by 3 bases and J by 4 bases, and 9 bases separated the two germline ends. The CDR3 has 13 residues. The CDR3 sequence: CASSFSRSETQYF. The sequenced CDR3 bases are TGTGCCAGCAGTTTTTCCAGATCAGAGACC.

In the case of this clone: The read falls 3 residues short of the CDR3 end, and the missing part is taken from the germline J gene. The chain combines TRBV19 with TRBJ2-1; 13 nucleotides agree with TRBD2. This CDR3 comprises 17 residues. The germline CDR1 and CDR2 sequences are LNHDA and SQIVND (reference sequence). V shed 5 bases, J shed 2 bases, and the junction held 6 bases outside the gene matches. CDR3 amino acids: CASSPWTSGGTYNEQFF. The CDR3 DNA, read in part, is TGTGCCAGTAGTCCCTGGACTAGCGGGGGAACCTACAATGAG. The full variable domain, its missing parts supplied by reference TRBV19 and TRBJ2-1, is DGGITQSPKYLFRKEGQNVTLSCEQNLNHDAMYWYRQDPGQGLRLIYYSQIVNDFQKGDIAEGYSVSREKKESFPLTVTSAQKNPTAFYLCASSPWTSGGTYNEQFFGPGTRLTVL.

Notes on this clone: The read falls 3 residues short of the CDR3 end, and the missing part is taken from the germline J gene. This chain joins TRBV10-3 and TRBJ2-7; D is unresolved. V was cut by 3 bases and J by 3 bases, with 6 bases left in between. From germline, CDR1 is ENHRY and CDR2 SYGVKD. CDR3 size: 12 residues. CDR3 DNA (partial): TGTGCCATCAGTGATTCCCTCTACGAG. Its protein is CAISDSLYE. The entire CDR3 protein is CAISDSLYEQYF.

On this clone: The read terminates 3 residues ahead of where the CDR3 ends, so the germline J gene completes it. The V call is TRBV18, the J call TRBJ2-1, with 12 bases aligning to TRBD2. Trimming took 2 bases from V and 4 from J; bases not matched to a gene: 9. This CDR3 contains 18 residues. CDR1 is KGHSH and CDR2 is LQKENI in the germline V gene. The CDR3 reads CASSPRASGRAQYNEQFF. CDR3 DNA, as far as it was read: TGTGCCAGCTCACCAAGGGCTAGCGGGAGGGCACAGTACAATGAG.